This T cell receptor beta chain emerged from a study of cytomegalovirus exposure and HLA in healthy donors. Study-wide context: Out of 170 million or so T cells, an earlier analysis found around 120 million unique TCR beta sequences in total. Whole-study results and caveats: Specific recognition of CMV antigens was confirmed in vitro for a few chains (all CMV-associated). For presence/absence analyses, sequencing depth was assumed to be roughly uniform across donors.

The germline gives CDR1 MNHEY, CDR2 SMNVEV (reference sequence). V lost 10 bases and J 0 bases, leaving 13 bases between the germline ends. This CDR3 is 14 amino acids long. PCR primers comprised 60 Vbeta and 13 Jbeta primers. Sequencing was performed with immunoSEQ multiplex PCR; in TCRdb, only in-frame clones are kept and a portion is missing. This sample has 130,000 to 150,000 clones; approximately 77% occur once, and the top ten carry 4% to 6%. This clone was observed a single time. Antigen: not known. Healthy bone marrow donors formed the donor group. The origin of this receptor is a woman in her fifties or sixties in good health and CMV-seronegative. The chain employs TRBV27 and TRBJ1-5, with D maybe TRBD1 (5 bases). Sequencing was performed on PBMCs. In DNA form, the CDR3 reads TGTGCCACCTGGGACTTAGATAGCAATCAGCCCCAGCATTTT. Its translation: CATWDLDSNQPQHF.